This is a list of T cell receptor beta chains from one sample in a study of T cells after yellow fever vaccination. Each CDR3 protein is one row after TCRdb ran MiXCR on the 5' RACE reads. Among 300,000 to 400,000 distinct CDR3 sequences listed, 6.2% were seen once. Specimen: PBMCs, collected 5 days after the yellow fever booster vaccination. These receptors originate from a man aged 25 to 40 who received the YFV17D yellow fever vaccine. Both conserved end residues are part of each CDR3. D genes are given only for firm matches. Some rows have no size entry. The others give once, few or many, or a class for an expanded clone.

clone size	V gene	J gene	D gene	CDR3 protein	CDR3 DNA
NA	TRBV20-1	TRBJ1-4	TRBD1	CSAPVQQGPNEKLFF	TGCAGTGCTCCCGTCCAACAGGGGCCTAATGAAAAACTGTTTTTT
few	TRBV29-1	TRBJ2-7	NA	CSVEDHKTGGYEQYF	TGCAGCGTTGAAGATCATAAGACAGGAGGATACGAGCAGTACTTC
many	TRBV10-2	TRBJ2-6	TRBD2	CASRGLAGISGANVLTF	TGCGCCAGCCGGGGACTAGCGGGAATTAGTGGGGCCAACGTCCTGACTTTC
NA	TRBV20-1	TRBJ2-5	TRBD2	CSARDLGGAGTQYF	TGCAGTGCTAGAGATCTCGGGGGGGCCGGGACCCAGTACTTC
many	TRBV20-1	TRBJ1-1	NA	CSARDPAEVNTEAFF	TGCAGTGCTAGAGACCCGGCAGAGGTGAACACTGAAGCTTTCTTT
few	TRBV7-2	TRBJ2-7	TRBD2	CASRAGTSGSRNEQYF	TGTGCCAGCAGAGCCGGGACTAGCGGGAGTAGGAACGAGCAGTACTTC
many	TRBV18	TRBJ2-5	NA	CASSPGDVETQYF	TGTGCCAGCTCACCAGGAGATGTAGAGACCCAGTACTTC
few	TRBV6-1	TRBJ1-2	NA	CASSRGQSKGYTF	TGTGCCAGCAGTCGGGGACAATCTAAAGGCTACACCTTC
many	TRBV5-1	TRBJ2-7	NA	CASSLSIHLYEQYF	TGCGCCAGCAGCTTGTCGATACATCTCTACGAGCAGTACTTC
few	TRBV6-2/TRBV6-3	TRBJ2-7	NA	CASTNSKDEQYF	TGTGCCAGCACTAATTCCAAGGACGAGCAGTACTTC
NA	TRBV7-2	TRBJ2-1	NA	CASSSTPGSKQFF	TGTGCCAGCAGCTCCACGCCGGGGTCAAAGCAGTTCTTC
NA	TRBV20-1	TRBJ2-1	TRBD2	CSATDQGLAGVGEQFF	TGCAGTGCTACCGACCAGGGACTAGCGGGAGTTGGGGAGCAGTTCTTC
NA	TRBV20-1	TRBJ2-2	NA	CSAHYRYTGELFF	TGCAGTGCTCATTACAGATACACCGGGGAGCTGTTTTTT
few	TRBV9	TRBJ2-2	NA	CASSGIKTRTGELFF	TGTGCCAGCAGCGGAATTAAGACCCGAACCGGGGAGCTGTTTTTT
NA	TRBV29-1	TRBJ2-3	TRBD1	CSGQTGGMSTDTQYF	TGCAGCGGACAGACAGGGGGGATGAGCACAGATACGCAGTATTTT
few	TRBV7-2	TRBJ2-5	NA	CASSPTWGETQYF	TGTGCCAGCAGCCCCACGTGGGGGGAGACCCAGTACTTC